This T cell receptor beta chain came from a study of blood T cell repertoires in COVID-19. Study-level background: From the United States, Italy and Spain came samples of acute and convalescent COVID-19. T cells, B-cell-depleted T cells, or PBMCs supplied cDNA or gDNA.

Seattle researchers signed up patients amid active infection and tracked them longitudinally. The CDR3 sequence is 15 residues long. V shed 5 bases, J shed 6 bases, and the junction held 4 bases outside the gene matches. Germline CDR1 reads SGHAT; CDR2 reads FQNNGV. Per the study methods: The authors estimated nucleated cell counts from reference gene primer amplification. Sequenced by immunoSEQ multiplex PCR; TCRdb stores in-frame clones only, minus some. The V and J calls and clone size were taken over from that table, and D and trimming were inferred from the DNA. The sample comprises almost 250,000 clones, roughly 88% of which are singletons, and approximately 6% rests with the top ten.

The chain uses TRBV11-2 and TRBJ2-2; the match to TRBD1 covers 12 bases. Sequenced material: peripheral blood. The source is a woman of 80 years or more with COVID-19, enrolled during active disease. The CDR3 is CASSPRDRGPGELFF. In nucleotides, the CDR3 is TGTGCCAGCAGCCCCCGGGACAGGGGGCCCGGGGAGCTGTTTTTT. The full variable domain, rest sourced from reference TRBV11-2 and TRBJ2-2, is EAGVAQSPRYKIIEKRQSVAFWCNPISGHATLYWYQQILGQGPKLLIQFQNNGVVDDSQLPKDRFSAERLKGVDSTLKIQPAKLEDSAVYLCASSPRDRGPGELFFGEGSRLTVL.